This is a list of T cell receptor beta chains from one sample in a study of PD-1 blockade in classical Hodgkin lymphoma. Sequencing was performed with immunoSEQ multiplex PCR; in TCRdb, only in-frame clones are kept and a portion is missing. The top ten clones hold 27% of a sample with some 18,000 clones, roughly 82% of them seen once. This specimen consisted of peripheral blood mononuclear cells (PBMCs), obtained before the second cycle of nivolumab. Receptors were obtained from a human donor with classical Hodgkin lymphoma. Each CDR3 is given with its conserved first and last residue. D genes are given only for firm matches. Clone size is shown for a subset of rows, as once, few, many or a class of expanded clone.

j_gene	v_gene	len	d_gene	abundance	CDR3nt	CDR3aa
TRBJ1-1	TRBV6-4	14	-	-	TGTGCCAGCAGTCCGGGGGGTATGAACACTGAAGCTTTCTTT	CASSPGGMNTEAFF
TRBJ2-6	TRBV6-4	13	-	-	TGTGCCAGCAGAGACTCTGGGGCCAACGTCCTGACTTTC	CASRDSGANVLTF
TRBJ1-1	TRBV19	13	-	-	TGTGCCAGTAGGCCCGTGAGCGGTCCTGAAGCTTTCTTT	CASRPVSGPEAFF
TRBJ2-5	TRBV10-1	13	TRBD2	-	TGCGCCAGCAGCGCTAGAGGACTAGCGGGGGAGTACTTC	CASSARGLAGEYF
TRBJ2-1	TRBV11-2	17	-	-	TGTGCCAGCAGCCCGCGACCGAACCGGGGGTTGTTCAATGAGCAGTTCTTC	CASSPRPNRGLFNEQFF
TRBJ1-4	TRBV18	11	-	-	TGTGCCAGCTCCCTCAATGAAAAACTGTTTTTT	CASSLNEKLFF
TRBJ2-3	TRBV18	12	TRBD2	-	TGTGCCAGCTCACTGACTAGCGGGGGGCAGTATTTT	CASSLTSGGQYF
TRBJ2-1	TRBV27	14	-	-	TGTGCCAGCAGTTTAGGGGGAGCAAACAATGAGCAGTTCTTC	CASSLGGANNEQFF
TRBJ2-7	TRBV29-1	12	TRBD1	-	TGCAGCGTCGGACAGGTCGCCTACGAGCAGTACTTC	CSVGQVAYEQYF
TRBJ2-7	TRBV4-1	15	-	-	TGCGCCAGCAGCCAAGATGGGCTCGGGGGTTTTGAGCAGTACTTC	CASSQDGLGGFEQYF
TRBJ1-2	TRBV29-1	15	-	-	TGCAGCGTTGATTTGGCAGGGCGGGAAGCCTATGGCTACACCTTC	CSVDLAGREAYGYTF
TRBJ2-5	TRBV6-5	14	TRBD1	-	TGTGCCAGCAGTTACGGACAGGGGGGGGAGACCCAGTACTTC	CASSYGQGGETQYF
TRBJ2-3	TRBV7-3	15	-	-	TGTGCCAGCAGCTATGACAGTAAGGCAAAAGATACGCAGTATTTT	CASSYDSKAKDTQYF
TRBJ1-2	TRBV7-8	15	-	-	TGTGCCAGCAGCTTCGGACAGTCCTTGTCGTATGGCTACACCTTC	CASSFGQSLSYGYTF
TRBJ1-2	TRBV6-1	15	-	-	TGTGCCAGCAGTGAAGCGAACAGGGTCCTCTATGGCTACACCTTC	CASSEANRVLYGYTF
TRBJ2-5	TRBV7-3	15	TRBD1	few	TGTGCCAGCAGCTTGGGGACAGGGGGCTGGGAGACCCAGTACTTC	CASSLGTGGWETQYF
TRBJ2-7	TRBV4-2	14	-	-	TGTGCCAGCAGCCAAGGATCGGAGGCGGACGAGCAGTACTTC	CASSQGSEADEQYF
TRBJ1-4	TRBV19	13	-	few	TGTGCCAGTACTGCCATAGCGGAGGAAAAACTGTTTTTT	CASTAIAEEKLFF
TRBJ2-1	TRBV5-6	15	TRBD1	-	TGTGCCAGCAGCTTTGGCACATTTCAGGGGGAGGAGCAGTTCTTC	CASSFGTFQGEEQFF
TRBJ2-5	TRBV30	13	-	once	TGTGCCTGGAGTGTAGGGGGCCAAGAGACCCAGTACTTC	CAWSVGGQETQYF
TRBJ2-2	TRBV27	15	-	-	TGTGCCAGCAGTTTATCCCCCGGGACAATCGGGGAGCTGTTTTTT	CASSLSPGTIGELFF
TRBJ1-2	TRBV25-1	13	-	-	TGTGCCAGCAGTGAATCAGGTCTCTATGGCTACACCTTC	CASSESGLYGYTF
TRBJ1-1	TRBV5-5	15	-	-	TGTGCCAGCAGCGGTACCGGGACGGTGAACACTGAAGCTTTCTTT	CASSGTGTVNTEAFF
TRBJ1-5	TRBV16	15	TRBD1	-	TGTGCCAGCAGCCAGGGACAGGGTCGCTATCAGCCCCAGCATTTT	CASSQGQGRYQPQHF
TRBJ2-3	TRBV7-8	15	TRBD1	few	TGTGCCAGCAGCCATAACAGGGGGCCGTCAGATACGCAGTATTTT	CASSHNRGPSDTQYF
TRBJ2-7	TRBV7-8	15	-	few	TGTGCCAGCAGCCTCCGGGCAGGGGTATTGTACGAGCAGTACTTC	CASSLRAGVLYEQYF
TRBJ2-3	TRBV4-2	15	-	-	TGTGCCAGCAGCCAAGATCGAGCATCCACAGATACGCAGTATTTT	CASSQDRASTDTQYF
TRBJ1-2	TRBV29-1	13	-	-	TGCAGCGTTGTTTGGCCCGGACATTATGGCTACACCTTC	CSVVWPGHYGYTF
TRBJ2-1	TRBV27	13	TRBD2	-	TGTGCCAGCAGTTTTTCCGGGAGGAATGAGCAGTTCTTC	CASSFSGRNEQFF
TRBJ1-5	TRBV5-8	15	-	medium-sized	TGTGCCAGCAGCTTGAGAGGATATAGCAATCAGCCCCAGCATTTT	CASSLRGYSNQPQHF
TRBJ2-3	TRBV13	14	-	-	TGTGCCAGCAGCTTGCCCCCCAACACAGATACGCAGTATTTT	CASSLPPNTDTQYF
TRBJ1-2	TRBV25-1	13	TRBD1	-	TGTGCCAGCAGTGATGGGACAGGGGTGGGCTACACCTTC	CASSDGTGVGYTF
TRBJ1-1	TRBV7-9	13	-	few	TGTGCCAGCAGCTTTCCAGGGAACACTGAAGCTTTCTTT	CASSFPGNTEAFF
TRBJ1-2	TRBV5-1	14	-	-	TGCGCCAGCAGTTCTCTAGACCAGGTACATGGCTACACCTTC	CASSSLDQVHGYTF
TRBJ1-4	TRBV11-2	15	-	-	TGTGCCAGCCTTCTCGACAAACGGAGTGGTGAAAAACTGTTTTTT	CASLLDKRSGEKLFF
TRBJ1-1	TRBV6-4	14	TRBD1	-	TGTGCCAGCAGTGATACAGACAGGGCCACTGAAGCTTTCTTT	CASSDTDRATEAFF
TRBJ2-3	TRBV10-3	13	TRBD2	-	TGTGCCATCTCCGAGCGGGGGATTTCTACGCAGTATTTT	CAISERGISTQYF
TRBJ1-1	TRBV10-3	16	TRBD1	-	TGTGCCATCAGTGATCCTGGGGGGACAGGGGACACTGAAGCTTTCTTT	CAISDPGGTGDTEAFF
TRBJ2-3	TRBV7-9	14	-	-	TGTGCCAGCAGCTACGAGGGACGTCCAGATACGCAGTATTTT	CASSYEGRPDTQYF
TRBJ2-1	TRBV28	15	-	-	TGTGCCAGCAGTTTTAGGGACAACATCTACAATGAGCAGTTCTTC	CASSFRDNIYNEQFF
TRBJ2-3	TRBV5-5	14	-	-	TGTGCCAGCAGCTTAACGCATGTGTCGGATACGCAGTATTTT	CASSLTHVSDTQYF
TRBJ2-5	TRBV2	13	-	-	TGTGCCAGCAGTGGGGCGTTTGGGGAGACCCAGTACTTC	CASSGAFGETQYF
TRBJ2-7	TRBV4-3	15	TRBD2	-	TGCGCCAGCAGCCAAAATAGCGGGGGTACCTACGAGCAGTACTTC	CASSQNSGGTYEQYF
TRBJ2-7	TRBV6-1	15	TRBD2	few	TGTGCCAGCAGTGAGTGGGCTAGCGGGGGGTACGAGCAGTACTTC	CASSEWASGGYEQYF
TRBJ2-5	TRBV29-1	14	TRBD1	-	TGCAGCGCGAACCCGGGACAGGATTGGGAGACCCAGTACTTC	CSANPGQDWETQYF
TRBJ1-1	TRBV6-5	13	-	few	TGTGCCAGCAGACCCGGGACCCTGGGAGGAGCTTTCTTT	CASRPGTLGGAFF
TRBJ2-7	TRBV7-3	13	-	-	TGTGCCAGCAGCTCTATATCGGACTACGAGCAGTACTTC	CASSSISDYEQYF
TRBJ2-1	TRBV9	15	TRBD2	-	TGTGCCAGCAGCGCACTAGCGGGGGGGTCAAATGAGCAGTTCTTC	CASSALAGGSNEQFF
TRBJ2-3	TRBV27	16	TRBD2	-	TGTGCCAGCAGACTGACTAGCGGGGGGTATATAGATACGCAGTATTTT	CASRLTSGGYIDTQYF
TRBJ2-4	TRBV6-1	12	-	few	TGTGCCAGCAGTGTAGGAGTAAACATTCAGTACTTC	CASSVGVNIQYF
TRBJ2-1	TRBV27	13	-	-	TGTGCCAGCAGTTTAAAGGGGTACAATGAGCAGTTCTTC	CASSLKGYNEQFF
TRBJ1-6	TRBV19	15	TRBD1	-	TGTGCCAGTAGTTCGGAAACAGGGGGCAATTCACCCCTCCACTTT	CASSSETGGNSPLHF
TRBJ2-4	TRBV5-4	14	-	once	TGTGCCAGCAGCCGTGGGGACACAGAAAACATTCAGTACTTC	CASSRGDTENIQYF
TRBJ2-5	TRBV7-9	18	-	-	TGTGCCAGCAGCCCACTTTGGTCCCTCAGGGAATGGCAAGAGACCCAGTACTTC	CASSPLWSLREWQETQYF
TRBJ2-7	TRBV5-6	12	-	-	TGTGCCAGCAGCTGGAGAGGGGGCGAGCAGTACTTC	CASSWRGGEQYF
TRBJ1-6	TRBV11-2	15	-	-	TGTGCCAGCAGCCCTAAGGGGGAGGGTTGGTCACCCCTCCACTTT	CASSPKGEGWSPLHF
TRBJ2-7	TRBV11-2	14	TRBD1	-	TGTGCCAGCAGCCCCCGGACAGGGAACTACGAGCAGTACTTC	CASSPRTGNYEQYF
TRBJ2-1	TRBV9	11	-	-	TGTGCCAGCGGGTCGGCGGTCGAGCAGTTCTTC	CASGSAVEQFF
TRBJ2-7	TRBV5-6	16	TRBD1	-	TGTGCCAGCAGCTTGGTAATTGGGACAGGGGCCTACGAGCAGTACTTC	CASSLVIGTGAYEQYF
TRBJ1-2	TRBV5-4	15	TRBD1	-	TGTGCCAGCAGCTATGCGGGACAGGGGGCCTATGGCTACACCTTC	CASSYAGQGAYGYTF